A selection of T cell receptor beta chains follows, all from one sample in a study of blood T cell repertoires in COVID-19. This table comes from immunoSEQ multiplex PCR, and its TCRdb copy is limited to in-frame clones, with some not included. Of some 350,000 clones listed, approximately 88% are singletons. Sequencing was performed on PBMCs or T cells enriched from blood (not recorded which). The receptors come from a man aged 25-40 years who had recovered from COVID-19. Each CDR3 is given with its conserved first and last residue. A D gene is named only where the DNA matches it firmly. The size entry is marked missing in some rows and otherwise reads once, few, many or a size class.

cdr3_length: 13
v_call: TRBV4-1
j_call: TRBJ1-4
d_call: -
clone_size: -
cdr3_aa: CASSQEQEEKLFF
cdr3_nt: TGCGCCAGCAGCCAAGAACAAGAAGAAAAACTGTTTTTT

cdr3_length: 14
v_call: TRBV6-5
j_call: TRBJ1-1
d_call: -
clone_size: once
cdr3_aa: CASQQGFWNTEAFF
cdr3_nt: TGTGCCAGTCAACAGGGATTCTGGAACACTGAAGCTTTCTTT

cdr3_length: 14
v_call: TRBV7-9
j_call: TRBJ1-2
d_call: -
clone_size: -
cdr3_aa: CASSSPTVPYGYTF
cdr3_nt: TGTGCCAGCAGCTCCCCAACAGTCCCCTATGGCTACACCTTC

cdr3_length: 14
v_call: TRBV28
j_call: TRBJ1-5
d_call: TRBD1
clone_size: -
cdr3_aa: CASRGTGGRQPQHF
cdr3_nt: TGTGCCAGCAGAGGGACAGGGGGCAGGCAGCCCCAGCATTTT

cdr3_length: 13
v_call: TRBV3-1/TRBV3-2
j_call: TRBJ1-2
d_call: -
clone_size: -
cdr3_aa: CASSQDFNYGYTF
cdr3_nt: TGTGCCAGCAGCCAGGACTTTAACTATGGCTACACCTTC

cdr3_length: 13
v_call: TRBV6-5
j_call: TRBJ2-7
d_call: -
clone_size: -
cdr3_aa: CASLLAWSYEQYF
cdr3_nt: TGTGCCAGCCTGTTGGCATGGTCCTACGAGCAGTACTTC

cdr3_length: 13
v_call: TRBV20-1
j_call: TRBJ1-4
d_call: -
clone_size: -
cdr3_aa: CSASRDTYEKLFF
cdr3_nt: TGCAGTGCTAGTAGAGACACTTATGAAAAACTGTTTTTT

cdr3_length: 18
v_call: TRBV4-1
j_call: TRBJ2-1
d_call: TRBD2
clone_size: -
cdr3_aa: CASSQDSTSGGAGNEQFF
cdr3_nt: TGCGCCAGCAGCCAAGATTCTACTAGCGGGGGGGCAGGTAATGAGCAGTTCTTC

cdr3_length: 15
v_call: TRBV18
j_call: TRBJ2-4
d_call: TRBD2
clone_size: once
cdr3_aa: CASSPQRLAENIQYF
cdr3_nt: TGTGCCAGCTCACCGCAGCGGCTAGCGGAAAACATTCAGTACTTC

cdr3_length: 15
v_call: TRBV15
j_call: TRBJ2-2
d_call: TRBD1
clone_size: -
cdr3_aa: CATSTGTVATGELFF
cdr3_nt: TGTGCCACCAGCACTGGGACAGTGGCCACCGGGGAGCTGTTTTTT

cdr3_length: 13
v_call: TRBV19
j_call: TRBJ1-2
d_call: TRBD1
clone_size: -
cdr3_aa: CASSIGGGVGYTF
cdr3_nt: TGTGCCAGTAGTATCGGAGGGGGCGTTGGCTACACCTTC

cdr3_length: 14
v_call: TRBV4-2
j_call: TRBJ2-1
d_call: -
clone_size: -
cdr3_aa: CASSLGGQDNEQFF
cdr3_nt: TGTGCCAGCAGCCTAGGGGGACAAGACAATGAGCAGTTCTTC

cdr3_length: 15
v_call: TRBV7-9
j_call: TRBJ2-1
d_call: TRBD2
clone_size: -
cdr3_aa: CASSLVLPGGAEQFF
cdr3_nt: TGTGCCAGCAGCTTAGTGTTACCCGGGGGGGCGGAGCAGTTCTTC

cdr3_length: 13
v_call: TRBV5-5
j_call: TRBJ1-4
d_call: -
clone_size: -
cdr3_aa: CASSAVRGEKLFF
cdr3_nt: TGTGCCAGCAGCGCCGTACGGGGTGAAAAACTGTTTTTT

cdr3_length: 19
v_call: TRBV18
j_call: TRBJ1-6
d_call: TRBD1
clone_size: -
cdr3_aa: CASSPYYDNRDRGNSPLHF
cdr3_nt: TGTGCCAGCTCACCATACTATGACAACCGGGACAGGGGTAATTCACCCCTCCACTTT

cdr3_length: 14
v_call: TRBV3-1/TRBV3-2
j_call: TRBJ1-3
d_call: -
clone_size: once
cdr3_aa: CASSQSSSGNTIYF
cdr3_nt: TGTGCCAGCAGCCAATCTAGCTCTGGAAACACCATATATTTT

cdr3_length: 14
v_call: TRBV27
j_call: TRBJ1-1
d_call: TRBD1
clone_size: -
cdr3_aa: CASSWTGAWTEAFF
cdr3_nt: TGTGCCAGCAGTTGGACAGGGGCGTGGACTGAAGCTTTCTTT

cdr3_length: 15
v_call: TRBV5-1
j_call: TRBJ2-2
d_call: -
clone_size: -
cdr3_aa: CASSLPSTSHGELFF
cdr3_nt: TGCGCCAGCAGCTTACCGAGCACTAGTCACGGGGAGCTGTTTTTT

cdr3_length: 15
v_call: TRBV28
j_call: TRBJ1-2
d_call: -
clone_size: -
cdr3_aa: CASRKQGSSNYGYTF
cdr3_nt: TGTGCCAGCAGGAAACAGGGAAGTAGTAACTATGGCTACACCTTC

cdr3_length: 13
v_call: TRBV25-1
j_call: TRBJ2-5
d_call: -
clone_size: -
cdr3_aa: CASSPGLAETQYF
cdr3_nt: TGTGCCAGCTCCCCCGGGTTGGCAGAGACCCAGTACTTC

cdr3_length: 15
v_call: TRBV15
j_call: TRBJ1-5
d_call: -
clone_size: -
cdr3_aa: CATSYSRGRGQPQHF
cdr3_nt: TGTGCCACCAGCTATTCTAGGGGGAGAGGTCAGCCCCAGCATTTT

cdr3_length: 15
v_call: TRBV9
j_call: TRBJ2-1
d_call: -
clone_size: -
cdr3_aa: CASSVAAGSQLEQFF
cdr3_nt: TGTGCCAGCAGCGTAGCGGCAGGCAGTCAATTGGAGCAGTTCTTC

cdr3_length: 14
v_call: TRBV19
j_call: TRBJ2-7
d_call: TRBD1
clone_size: -
cdr3_aa: CASRPDRGPYEQYF
cdr3_nt: TGTGCCAGTAGACCGGACAGGGGGCCCTACGAGCAGTACTTC

cdr3_length: 16
v_call: TRBV5-1
j_call: TRBJ2-2
d_call: TRBD2
clone_size: -
cdr3_aa: CASSSLSGRNTGELFF
cdr3_nt: TGCGCCAGCAGCTCCCTTAGCGGGAGGAACACCGGGGAGCTGTTTTTT

cdr3_length: 18
v_call: TRBV27
j_call: TRBJ2-6
d_call: TRBD1
clone_size: -
cdr3_aa: CASSPRTGGSFGANVLTF
cdr3_nt: TGTGCCAGCAGTCCGCGGACAGGGGGCTCGTTTGGGGCCAACGTCCTGACTTTC

cdr3_length: 15
v_call: TRBV30
j_call: TRBJ2-6
d_call: TRBD2
clone_size: -
cdr3_aa: CACSGGSSGANVLTF
cdr3_nt: TGTGCCTGCTCCGGGGGGAGCTCTGGGGCCAACGTCCTGACTTTC

cdr3_length: 17
v_call: TRBV19
j_call: TRBJ2-2
d_call: TRBD2
clone_size: -
cdr3_aa: CASSSPSGGSNTGELFF
cdr3_nt: TGTGCCAGTAGTAGTCCTAGCGGGGGGTCGAACACCGGGGAGCTGTTTTTT

cdr3_length: 14
v_call: TRBV15
j_call: TRBJ1-5
d_call: TRBD1
clone_size: -
cdr3_aa: CATTGQYSNQPQHF
cdr3_nt: TGTGCCACCACGGGACAGTATAGCAATCAGCCCCAGCATTTT

cdr3_length: 15
v_call: TRBV14
j_call: TRBJ2-2
d_call: -
clone_size: -
cdr3_aa: CASSQLTGNTGELFF
cdr3_nt: TGTGCCAGCAGCCAACTAACGGGAAACACCGGGGAGCTGTTTTTT

cdr3_length: 13
v_call: TRBV24-1
j_call: TRBJ2-7
d_call: -
clone_size: -
cdr3_aa: CATSDSYSREQYF
cdr3_nt: TGTGCCACCAGTGATTCCTACTCCCGCGAGCAGTACTTC

cdr3_length: 14
v_call: TRBV28
j_call: TRBJ1-6
d_call: -
clone_size: -
cdr3_aa: CASSPGTNYPHLHF
cdr3_nt: TGTGCCAGCAGTCCCGGGACAAACTACCCCCACCTCCACTTT

cdr3_length: 13
v_call: TRBV12-3/TRBV12-4
j_call: TRBJ2-1
d_call: TRBD2
clone_size: once
cdr3_aa: CASSSGLANEQFF
cdr3_nt: TGTGCCAGCAGTTCCGGACTAGCGAATGAGCAGTTCTTC

cdr3_length: 13
v_call: TRBV6-5
j_call: TRBJ2-7
d_call: -
clone_size: -
cdr3_aa: CASSVEVLHEQYF
cdr3_nt: TGTGCCAGCAGCGTAGAGGTCCTTCACGAGCAGTACTTC

cdr3_length: 15
v_call: TRBV5-8
j_call: TRBJ1-4
d_call: -
clone_size: -
cdr3_aa: CASSTSQGTNEKLFF
cdr3_nt: TGTGCCAGCAGCACCTCACAGGGAACTAATGAAAAACTGTTTTTT

cdr3_length: 15
v_call: TRBV18
j_call: TRBJ1-1
d_call: -
clone_size: -
cdr3_aa: CASSPPGRLNTEAFF
cdr3_nt: TGTGCCAGCTCACCACCGGGCAGGTTGAACACTGAAGCTTTCTTT

cdr3_length: 12
v_call: TRBV5-1
j_call: TRBJ1-1
d_call: -
clone_size: -
cdr3_aa: CASSLTGRIAFF
cdr3_nt: TGCGCCAGCAGCTTGACGGGGAGGATAGCTTTCTTT

cdr3_length: 15
v_call: TRBV19
j_call: TRBJ1-1
d_call: -
clone_size: -
cdr3_aa: CASSIGWGGGTEAFF
cdr3_nt: TGTGCCAGTAGTATCGGCTGGGGCGGCGGCACTGAAGCTTTCTTT

cdr3_length: 14
v_call: TRBV7-9
j_call: TRBJ1-6
d_call: -
clone_size: once
cdr3_aa: CASTHQGGNSPLHF
cdr3_nt: TGTGCCAGCACTCACCAAGGAGGTAATTCACCCCTCCACTTT

cdr3_length: 15
v_call: TRBV3-1/TRBV3-2
j_call: TRBJ1-1
d_call: TRBD1
clone_size: -
cdr3_aa: CASSHLGGGNTEAFF
cdr3_nt: TGTGCCAGCAGCCATTTAGGAGGGGGCAACACTGAAGCTTTCTTT

cdr3_length: 16
v_call: TRBV7-9
j_call: TRBJ2-7
d_call: -
clone_size: -
cdr3_aa: CASSSDRGKITYEQYF
cdr3_nt: TGTGCCAGCAGCTCCGACCGGGGGAAAATTACCTACGAGCAGTACTTC

cdr3_length: 14
v_call: TRBV14
j_call: TRBJ1-1
d_call: -
clone_size: -
cdr3_aa: CASRNQGGGTEAFF
cdr3_nt: TGTGCCAGCAGGAACCAGGGAGGAGGCACTGAAGCTTTCTTT

cdr3_length: 16
v_call: TRBV6-1
j_call: TRBJ1-4
d_call: TRBD1
clone_size: -
cdr3_aa: CASSEARTGGGRKLFF
cdr3_nt: TGTGCCAGCAGTGAAGCGCGGACAGGGGGAGGTCGTAAACTGTTTTTT

cdr3_length: 16
v_call: TRBV11-2
j_call: TRBJ2-2
d_call: TRBD2
clone_size: -
cdr3_aa: CASSLVTGGAGGELFF
cdr3_nt: TGTGCCAGCAGCTTAGTCACCGGGGGGGCTGGCGGGGAGCTGTTTTTT

cdr3_length: 13
v_call: TRBV3-1/TRBV3-2
j_call: TRBJ1-2
d_call: -
clone_size: -
cdr3_aa: CASSQGPAGGYTF
cdr3_nt: TGTGCCAGCAGCCAAGGGCCTGCAGGTGGCTACACCTTC

cdr3_length: 13
v_call: TRBV14
j_call: TRBJ1-6
d_call: -
clone_size: -
cdr3_aa: CASSHGTFSPLHF
cdr3_nt: TGTGCCAGCAGCCACGGGACTTTTTCACCCCTCCACTTT

cdr3_length: 14
v_call: TRBV6-1
j_call: TRBJ2-7
d_call: -
clone_size: -
cdr3_aa: CASSEVSGAYEQYF
cdr3_nt: TGTGCCAGCAGTGAAGTATCCGGGGCCTACGAGCAGTACTTC

cdr3_length: 15
v_call: TRBV4-1
j_call: TRBJ2-7
d_call: TRBD1
clone_size: -
cdr3_aa: CASSRWDSSSYEQYF
cdr3_nt: TGCGCCAGCAGCCGCTGGGACAGTAGCTCCTACGAGCAGTACTTC

cdr3_length: 12
v_call: TRBV28
j_call: TRBJ1-1
d_call: -
clone_size: few
cdr3_aa: CASSGVGTEAFF
cdr3_nt: TGTGCCAGCAGCGGGGTTGGGACTGAAGCTTTCTTT

cdr3_length: 16
v_call: TRBV24-1
j_call: TRBJ2-2
d_call: TRBD1
clone_size: -
cdr3_aa: CATSDPYRGHNGELFF
cdr3_nt: TGTGCCACCAGTGATCCCTACAGGGGGCATAACGGGGAGCTGTTTTTT

cdr3_length: 12
v_call: TRBV6-4
j_call: TRBJ2-7
d_call: TRBD1
clone_size: -
cdr3_aa: CAPGTGTYEQYF
cdr3_nt: TGTGCCCCTGGGACAGGGACCTACGAGCAGTACTTC

cdr3_length: 12
v_call: TRBV10-2
j_call: TRBJ1-1
d_call: -
clone_size: -
cdr3_aa: CASRAQNTEAFF
cdr3_nt: TGCGCCAGCAGGGCACAGAACACTGAAGCTTTCTTT

cdr3_length: 13
v_call: TRBV25-1
j_call: TRBJ2-7
d_call: TRBD1
clone_size: -
cdr3_aa: CASGQGGAYEQYF
cdr3_nt: TGTGCCAGTGGACAGGGCGGCGCCTACGAGCAGTACTTC

cdr3_length: 14
v_call: TRBV2
j_call: TRBJ1-3
d_call: TRBD1
clone_size: -
cdr3_aa: CASWGQGIRNTIYF
cdr3_nt: TGTGCCAGTTGGGGACAGGGGATTAGAAACACCATATATTTT

cdr3_length: 15
v_call: TRBV28
j_call: TRBJ2-1
d_call: -
clone_size: -
cdr3_aa: CASSLGRGTYNEQFF
cdr3_nt: TGTGCCAGCAGTTTGGGGCGTGGGACTTACAATGAGCAGTTCTTC

cdr3_length: 13
v_call: TRBV6-5
j_call: TRBJ2-1
d_call: TRBD2
clone_size: -
cdr3_aa: CASCRSGVGVWFF
cdr3_nt: TGTGCCAGCTGTCGTAGCGGGGTAGGAGTTTGGTTCTTC

cdr3_length: 13
v_call: TRBV10-3
j_call: TRBJ2-3
d_call: -
clone_size: -
cdr3_aa: CAISSRTTDTQYF
cdr3_nt: TGTGCCATCAGTTCGAGAACCACAGATACGCAGTATTTT

cdr3_length: 15
v_call: TRBV6-5
j_call: TRBJ2-7
d_call: -
clone_size: -
cdr3_aa: CASSYPGTPPYEQYF
cdr3_nt: TGTGCCAGCAGTTACCCCGGGACACCTCCCTACGAGCAGTACTTC

cdr3_length: 15
v_call: TRBV7-9
j_call: TRBJ2-5
d_call: TRBD1
clone_size: -
cdr3_aa: CASSPWTGGEETQYF
cdr3_nt: TGTGCCAGCAGCCCATGGACAGGGGGCGAGGAGACCCAGTACTTC

cdr3_length: 14
v_call: TRBV20-1
j_call: TRBJ2-3
d_call: -
clone_size: -
cdr3_aa: CSASLAGGEDTQYF
cdr3_nt: TGCAGTGCTAGTCTCGCGGGCGGTGAAGATACGCAGTATTTT